A selection of T cell receptor beta chains follows, all from one sample in a study of cytomegalovirus exposure and HLA in healthy donors. Some clones are missing from TCRdb's copy, which holds only in-frame ones; the method was immunoSEQ multiplex PCR. In the table there are 35,000 to 50,000 clones, 70% to 80% of which are singletons. Input material: PBMCs. The receptors derive from a man aged 30 to 45 in good health and CMV-seronegative. CDR3s include the opening cysteine and the closing phenylalanine or tryptophan. Each record gives: J gene, clone size, D gene, CDR3 length, V gene, CDR3 protein, CDR3 DNA. The D gene is left open where the match is weak. Clone size is stated in some rows and not others, as once, few, many or a class when expanded.

>TRBJ2-7|NA|TRBD2|17|TRBV10-3
CAISENQLAGVFHEQYF
TGTGCCATCAGTGAAAATCAACTAGCGGGAGTTTTCCACGAGCAGTACTTC
>TRBJ2-1|NA|NA|16|TRBV9
CASSVYEGARVDEQFF
TGTGCCAGCAGCGTATACGAAGGGGCCAGGGTCGATGAGCAGTTCTTC
>TRBJ2-7|NA|TRBD2|17|TRBV4-2
CASSHQTSGRRGYEQYF
TGTGCCAGCAGCCACCAGACTAGCGGGAGACGTGGCTACGAGCAGTACTTC
>TRBJ2-5|NA|TRBD1|14|TRBV7-6
CASSPGGALKTQYF
TGTGCCAGCAGCCCAGGGGGCGCATTAAAGACCCAGTACTTC
>TRBJ1-1|NA|TRBD1|14|TRBV27
CASSHGQGHTEAFF
TGTGCCAGCAGTCACGGACAGGGACACACTGAAGCTTTCTTT
>TRBJ2-7|once|TRBD2|17|TRBV7-2
CASSLGGTSGRNYEQYF
TGTGCCAGCAGCTTAGGGGGGACTAGCGGGAGGAACTACGAGCAGTACTTC
>TRBJ1-1|NA|NA|16|TRBV13
CASSSIPQTGNTEAFF
TGTGCCAGCAGCTCCATCCCGCAGACAGGGAACACTGAAGCTTTCTTT
>TRBJ1-1|NA|NA|15|TRBV12-5
CASGPYRAANTEAFF
TGTGCTAGTGGTCCGTACAGGGCGGCGAACACTGAAGCTTTCTTT
>TRBJ2-1|NA|TRBD1|16|TRBV15
CATSRSGQGIYNEQFF
TGTGCCACCAGCAGATCGGGACAGGGGATCTACAATGAGCAGTTCTTC
>TRBJ2-5|few|TRBD2|17|TRBV5-4
CASSLPLTSGIGETQYF
TGTGCCAGCAGCTTACCCCTGACTAGCGGGATAGGGGAGACCCAGTACTTC
>TRBJ2-4|once|NA|14|TRBV5-4
CASSLGGDKNIQYF
TGTGCCAGCAGCTTGGGGGGAGACAAAAACATTCAGTACTTC
>TRBJ2-1|NA|TRBD2|15|TRBV29-1
CSARGLAGSYNEQFF
TGCAGCGCAAGGGGACTAGCGGGGAGCTACAATGAGCAGTTCTTC
>TRBJ2-7|few|NA|17|TRBV7-8
CASSLEGAGTGIYEQYF
TGTGCCAGCAGCTTAGAGGGTGCGGGAACGGGTATCTACGAGCAGTACTTC
>TRBJ2-3|NA|NA|13|TRBV27
CASGQGRTDTQYF
TGTGCCAGCGGTCAGGGGCGCACAGATACGCAGTATTTT
>TRBJ2-2|NA|NA|16|TRBV5-4
CASSFTGRVGVGELFF
TGTGCCAGCAGCTTTACAGGGAGGGTCGGAGTGGGGGAGCTGTTTTTT
>TRBJ1-1|few|NA|13|TRBV29-1
CSARGQENTEAFF
TGCAGCGCAAGAGGACAAGAGAACACTGAAGCTTTCTTT
>TRBJ2-3|NA|NA|12|TRBV29-1
CSVTTNTDTQYF
TGCAGCGTGACTACCAACACAGATACGCAGTATTTT
>TRBJ2-7|NA|NA|14|TRBV13
CASSSGLRSYEQYF
TGTGCCAGCAGCTCAGGGTTACGGTCCTACGAGCAGTACTTC
>TRBJ2-5|NA|NA|15|TRBV5-8
CASSSSGSPQETQYF
TGTGCCAGCAGCTCCTCGGGGTCACCCCAAGAGACCCAGTACTTC
>TRBJ2-3|once|NA|15|TRBV5-1
CASSLGGGTIDTQYF
TGCGCCAGCAGCTTGGGGGGAGGTACTATAGATACGCAGTATTTT
>TRBJ2-7|NA|TRBD2|13|TRBV2
CASKLAGAYEQYF
TGTGCCAGCAAACTAGCGGGAGCCTACGAGCAGTACTTC
>TRBJ2-3|NA|NA|15|TRBV9
CASSAGTSRTDTQYF
TGTGCCAGCAGCGCTGGGACTTCCCGCACAGATACGCAGTATTTT
>TRBJ2-1|NA|TRBD2|16|TRBV4-2
CASSQASGAAYNEQFF
TGTGCCAGCAGCCAAGCTAGCGGGGCTGCCTACAATGAGCAGTTCTTC
>TRBJ1-2|once|NA|13|TRBV4-3
CASSPGQNYGYTF
TGCGCCAGCAGCCCCGGACAGAACTATGGCTACACCTTC
>TRBJ2-3|few|TRBD1|17|TRBV5-1
CASSLWGPGQVSDTQYF
TGCGCCAGCAGCTTGTGGGGACCGGGACAGGTCTCAGATACGCAGTATTTT
>TRBJ1-1|NA|NA|13|TRBV6-4
CASSTMGGTEAFF
TGTGCCAGCAGTACTATGGGAGGAACTGAAGCTTTCTTT
>TRBJ1-2|NA|NA|12|TRBV30
CAWSSGGYGYTF
TGTGCCTGGAGCTCGGGGGGCTATGGCTACACCTTC
>TRBJ1-6|NA|NA|15|TRBV5-6
CASSLQTGNNSPLHF
TGTGCCAGCAGCTTGCAAACGGGTAATAATTCACCCCTCCACTTT
>TRBJ1-5|once|NA|14|TRBV7-9
CASSSRGGNQPQHF
TGTGCCAGCAGCTCGCGGGGGGGCAATCAGCCCCAGCATTTT
>TRBJ1-4|NA|NA|14|TRBV5-8
CATTIVGPNEKLFF
TGTGCCACCACGATAGTCGGTCCTAATGAAAAACTGTTTTTT
>TRBJ2-7|NA|NA|15|TRBV6-1
CASSEMRQLAGEQYF
TGTGCCAGCAGTGAAATGAGGCAGCTCGCGGGCGAGCAGTACTTC
>TRBJ1-2|once|NA|12|TRBV25-1
CASSGGRYGYTF
TGTGCCAGCAGTGGAGGTCGGTATGGCTACACCTTC
>TRBJ1-1|few|NA|14|TRBV19
CASSIHSGLTEAFF
TGTGCCAGTAGTATTCACTCAGGGTTAACTGAAGCTTTCTTT
>TRBJ2-3|NA|TRBD2|15|TRBV7-2
CASLLLREGSDTQYF
TGTGCCAGCCTCTTGTTAAGGGAGGGATCGGATACGCAGTATTTT
>TRBJ2-2|NA|TRBD2|17|TRBV9
CASSVPSGRENTGELFF
TGTGCCAGCAGCGTACCCAGCGGGAGGGAAAACACCGGGGAGCTGTTTTTT
>TRBJ2-7|NA|NA|14|TRBV5-6
CASSSSPGDYEQYF
TGTGCCAGCAGCTCGAGTCCGGGAGACTACGAGCAGTACTTC
>TRBJ2-3|NA|TRBD1|14|TRBV28
CASSPQGGTDTQYF
TGTGCCAGCAGCCCCCAGGGGGGCACAGATACGCAGTATTTT
>TRBJ1-1|NA|TRBD1|14|TRBV19
CASSVDRGRTEAFF
TGTGCCAGTAGTGTTGACAGGGGAAGGACTGAAGCTTTCTTT
>TRBJ2-6|NA|NA|16|TRBV11-2
CASRNLRGSGANVLTF
TGTGCCAGCAGAAATCTCAGGGGCTCTGGGGCCAACGTCCTGACTTTC
>TRBJ1-1|NA|NA|14|TRBV18
CASSPVEGGTEAFF
TGTGCCAGCTCACCAGTGGAGGGCGGCACTGAAGCTTTCTTT
>TRBJ2-2|once|NA|14|TRBV19
CACGAGSNTGELFF
TGTGCCTGTGGGGCAGGATCGAACACCGGGGAGCTGTTTTTT
>TRBJ2-5|NA|TRBD2|15|TRBV2
CASSPGLAGQETQYF
TGTGCCAGCAGCCCGGGACTAGCGGGGCAAGAGACCCAGTACTTC
>TRBJ2-1|few|TRBD2|12|TRBV6-1
CASSRLAVEQFF
TGTGCCAGCAGTAGGCTAGCGGTTGAGCAGTTCTTC
>TRBJ2-7|once|TRBD2|17|TRBV7-9
CSSRGTSGRAGSHEQYF
TGTTCCAGCAGGGGGACTAGCGGGAGGGCCGGTTCGCACGAGCAGTACTTC
>TRBJ1-5|NA|NA|15|TRBV28
CASSLGGSGGKPQHF
TGTGCCAGCAGTTTGGGGGGGTCTGGAGGGAAGCCCCAGCATTTT
>TRBJ1-5|NA|NA|17|TRBV4-1
CASSRTPGGASNQPQHF
TGCGCCAGCAGCCGAACCCCGGGAGGGGCTAGCAATCAGCCCCAGCATTTT
>TRBJ2-5|NA|TRBD2|15|TRBV6-6
CASSPRGGGQETQYF
TGTGCCAGCAGCCCTCGCGGGGGTGGGCAAGAGACCCAGTACTTC
>TRBJ2-5|few|TRBD2|14|TRBV30
CAWVPTSGIETQYF
TGTGCCTGGGTCCCGACTAGCGGGATAGAGACCCAGTACTTC
>TRBJ2-5|few|TRBD1|14|TRBV7-2
CASSRTGHGETQYF
TGTGCCAGCAGCCGGACAGGGCACGGGGAGACCCAGTACTTC
>TRBJ2-1|few|TRBD2|17|TRBV4-3
CASSQRLAGGKLDEQFF
TGCGCCAGCAGCCAAAGACTAGCGGGGGGAAAGTTAGATGAGCAGTTCTTC